This T cell receptor beta chain is from a study of blood T cell repertoires in COVID-19. Overall study: Whether acute or convalescent, the COVID-19 samples came from the United States, Italy and Spain. From T cells, B-cell-depleted T cells, or PBMCs came the material, which was cDNA or gDNA.

This clone has only one observation. J was trimmed by 2 bases and V by 0 bases; bases with no gene match: 5. This CDR3 contains 15 residues. The V gene's germline CDR1 is SGHKS and CDR2 YYEKEE (reference sequence). As originally analysed: Amplification of reference gene primers was used by the study to estimate nucleated cell counts. This table comes from immunoSEQ multiplex PCR, and its TCRdb copy is limited to in-frame clones, with some not included. That table furnishes V, J and clone size, whereas the DNA furnished D and trimming. There are hundreds of thousands of clones in the sample; over 75% occur only once, and nearly 4.5% lies in the top ten.

The TCR originated in a man in his fifties or sixties with acute or convalescent COVID-19. The sequencing sample was made of peripheral blood. The chain uses TRBV5-5 and TRBJ2-7; 7 bases agree with TRBD1. The CDR3 DNA reads TGTGCCAGCAGCTTGGAGGGGACAGAGACCTACGAGCAGTACTTC. It encodes CASSLEGTETYEQYF.